This TCR beta chain derives from a study of blood T cells in healthy people across ages. Findings and caveats of the study: Naive CD4+ cells and diversity were both higher in long-lived donors than in aged donors.

Next came a second PCR, run for about 6 to 12 cycles, which used a sample-barcoded 5' primer along with a J-beta primer mix. Tags on each cDNA molecule came from a template-switch adaptor with 12 random nucleotides. Sequencing yielded, for each sample, at least 3 million paired-end reads carrying CDR3. TCRdb redid the calling of the 5' RACE reads with MiXCR, one entry per CDR3 protein. This sample has about 1.8 million distinct CDR3 sequences, with just under 50% found just once. This clonotype was found once. What it binds is not known. The junction had 8 bases not matched to a gene; V was cut back by 2 bases and J by 4 bases. Germline-derived CDR1 and CDR2 are SGHTA and FQGTGA. This CDR3 has 17 amino acids. PBMCs numbering at least 7 million were isolated per sample.

The clonotype was recovered from a woman in her thirties or forties in good health. This chain joins TRBV7-3 and TRBJ2-3; 11 nucleotides line up with TRBD2. Sequencing was performed on blood. CDR3 bases: TGTGCCAGCAGCTTATCTGCTAGCGGGGGGAGGGCAGATACGCAGTATTTT. It is translated as CASSLSASGGRADTQYF. Full variable domain (outside the CDR3, taken from reference TRBV7-3 and TRBJ2-3): GAGVSQTPSNKVTEKGKYVELRCDPISGHTALYWYRQSLGQGPEFLIYFQGTGAADDSGLPNDRFFAVRPEGSVSTLKIQRTERGDSAVYLCASSLSASGGRADTQYFGPGTRLTVL.